The 32 T cell receptor beta chains given below trace back to one sample, sequenced in a study of blood T cell repertoires in COVID-19. Generated by immunoSEQ multiplex PCR, the TCRdb table keeps only in-frame clones and is missing some. Of around 220,000 clones listed, around 90% are singletons. The sequencing sample was made of PBMCs or T cells enriched from blood (not recorded which). These receptors were obtained from a woman aged 18-29 years who had recovered from COVID-19.

The CDR3 DNA reads TGTGCCAGCAACGGGTACAATGAGCAGTTCTTC. Its protein product is CASNGYNEQFF. J is TRBJ2-1 and V is TRBV2; no firm D call. CDR1 and CDR2 from the germline V gene are SNHLY and FYNNEI. V was shortened by 7 bases and J by 4 bases, with 5 bases between the two germline ends. This CDR3 has 11 amino acids.

The rearrangement uses TRBV24-1 and TRBJ2-1, with 11 bases identical to TRBD2. V shed 3 bases and J 5 bases; nucleotides not matched to a gene: 5. The CDR3 is 16 amino acids. CDR1 and CDR2 (germline): KGHDR, SFDVKD. The CDR3: CATSDQTSGIHNEQFF. The CDR3 region has the DNA TGTGCCACCAGTGATCAGACTAGCGGGATACACAATGAGCAGTTCTTC.

CDR3 in amino acids: CASSSPITRTSGSGTDTQYF. The CDR3 bases are TGTGCCAGCAGCTCACCCATAACCAGGACTAGCGGGAGTGGCACAGATACGCAGTATTTT. The chain combines TRBV9 with TRBJ2-3, with TRBD2 matching over 13 bases. The germline V gene has CDR1 SGDLS and CDR2 YYNGEE. V lost 4 bases to trimming and J lost 1 base; unmatched junction nucleotides: 15. CDR3 length: 20 amino acids.

The chain is built from TRBV10-3 and TRBJ1-3; 7 positions match TRBD1. The V and J ends lost 3 bases and 4 bases, in that order; junction bases with no gene match: 3. Germline-derived CDR1 and CDR2 are ENHRY and SYGVKD. The CDR3 is made up of 14 amino acids. CDR3 coding DNA: TGTGCCATCAGTGAAGGGACAGTGGGAAACACCATATATTTT. Its translation is CAISEGTVGNTIYF.

Points on this clone: The junction shows a germline mismatch at one end, possibly a read error. The chain joins TRBV18 to TRBJ2-2, with TRBD1 identical over 9 bases. The CDR3 contains 16 residues. CDR1 KGHSH and CDR2 LQKENI come from the germline V gene. The CDR3 is CASPPGQGPYTGELFF. Written as DNA, the CDR3 is TGTGCCAGCCCACCGGGACAGGGCCCGTACACCGGGGAGCTGTTTTTT.

Concerning this clone itself: This CDR3 is also generated by other DNA sequences in the sample. The gene calls are TRBV5-1 and TRBJ2-3, with a possible D match to TRBD1 (6 bases). The CDR3 sequence is 13 residues long. Trimming took 3 bases from V and 3 from J, leaving 8 bases between them. Per the germline V gene, CDR1 is SGHRS and CDR2 is YFSETQ. The CDR3 DNA is TGCGCCAGCAGCTCACAGGGTACAGATACGCAGTATTTT. Translating it yields CASSSQGTDTQYF.

V and J are TRBV28 and TRBJ2-7; 7 positions agree with TRBD2. In germline, CDR1 is MDHEN, CDR2 SYDVKM. V was clipped by 9 bases and J by 4 bases; unmatched bases: 6. This CDR3 has 12 residues. The CDR3 nucleotides are TGTGCCAGTAGCGGGCTGCCTTACGAGCAGTACTTC. It encodes CASSGLPYEQYF.

This chain joins TRBV28 and TRBJ2-1; D is undetermined. CDR1 and CDR2 from the germline V gene are MDHEN and SYDVKM. CDR3 length equals 14 residues. With 3 bases removed from V and 7 bases from J, the gap between germline ends came to 13 bases. The CDR3 loop reads CASSLARRPNEQFF. The CDR3 nucleotides are TGTGCCAGCAGTTTGGCGCGGAGACCGAATGAGCAGTTCTTC.

This chain uses TRBV7-9 with TRBJ1-2; D remains ambiguous. Trimming removed 1 base at V and 4 bases at J, with 10 bases between. Per germline, CDR1 SEHNR and CDR2 FQNEAQ (reference sequence). The CDR3 consists of 14 residues. The CDR3 DNA is TGTGCCAGCAGCTTAGGGTCGGGTTTCTATGGCTACACCTTC. Protein sequence: CASSLGSGFYGYTF.

This chain connects TRBV20-1 to TRBJ1-2, with D perhaps matching TRBD1 (5 bases). In germline, CDR1 is DFQATT, CDR2 SNEGSKA (reference sequence). The CDR3 sequence is 10 residues long. The V end lost 4 bases, the J end lost 7 bases, and 7 bases lay between the germline ends. The DNA for the CDR3 is TGCAGTGCTAAGACAGCTGGCTACACCTTC. This codes for CSAKTAGYTF.

This clone appeared many times. The chain joins TRBV5-1 to TRBJ1-3, with D perhaps TRBD1 (6 bases). This CDR3 spans 16 amino acids. V was cut by 4 bases and J by 2 bases, with 16 bases left in between. Looked up from germline, CDR1 is SGHRS and CDR2 is YFSETQ. Written as DNA, the CDR3 is TGCGCCAGCAGCCCCCGACAGGCGGAAGCTGGAAACACCATATATTTT. Its protein is CASSPRQAEAGNTIYF.

This clone has a single count. This chain uses TRBV28 with TRBJ1-2; D unresolved. V lost 1 base, J lost 4 bases, and 10 bases lay in between. CDR3 length: 14 amino acids. Germline V gene sequence: CDR1 MDHEN, CDR2 SYDVKM. The CDR3 here is CASSLSSYSYGYTF. The CDR3 DNA follows: TGTGCCAGCAGTTTATCAAGTTACAGCTATGGCTACACCTTC.

This clone was counted once. J is TRBJ1-5 and V is TRBV11-1, with 7 bases identical to TRBD1. CDR1 SGHAT and CDR2 FQDESV come from the germline V gene (reference sequence). This CDR3 has 13 amino acids. The V and J ends lost 5 bases and 6 bases, in that order; junction bases with no gene match: 4. The CDR3 bases are TGTGCCAGCAGCAAAGACAGGGCTCAGCCCCAGCATTTT. It specifies CASSKDRAQPQHF.

The V and J genes are TRBV2 and TRBJ1-2, with D uncertain. The V and J ends lost 0 bases and 4 bases respectively, with 6 bases between them. The CDR3 is 13 amino acids. Germline values: CDR1 SNHLY, CDR2 FYNNEI. The DNA of the CDR3 is TGTGCCAGCAGTGAAGCGGGCTTCTATGGCTACACCTTC. It specifies CASSEAGFYGYTF.

This clone was seen a handful of times. The genes are TRBV5-4 and TRBJ1-5; D possibly corresponds to TRBD1 (5 bases). The V end was cut by 4 bases, the J end by 1 base, with 12 bases between. The germline V gene encodes CDR1 SGHNT and CDR2 YYREEE (reference sequence). The CDR3 covers 15 residues. The CDR3 DNA sequence: TGTGCCAGCAGCCCGGGACGGGGGAGCAATCAGCCCCAGCATTTT. Its protein is CASSPGRGSNQPQHF. Based on the CDR3 plus reference TRBV5-4 and TRBJ1-5, the full variable domain is ETGVTQSPTHLIKTRGQQVTLRCSSQSGHNTVSWYQQALGQGPQFIFQYYREEENGRGNFPPRFSGLQFPNYSSELNVNALELDDSALYLCASSPGRGSNQPQHFGDGTRLSIL.

The V gene is TRBV10-3, the J gene TRBJ1-1; perhaps TRBD1 as D (5 bases). Deletions cut 8 bases from V and 3 bases from J, with 22 bases between. In germline, CDR1 is ENHRY, CDR2 SYGVKD. CDR3 size: 16 residues. For the CDR3, the DNA is TGTGCCATCTCCCGGGGGACCAACAGAGCTGACACTGAAGCTTTCTTT. Protein sequence: CAISRGTNRADTEAFF.

This clone was counted once. The chain has TRBV12-3 or TRBV12-4 and TRBJ1-5; D call uncertain. Trimming pared 3 bases from V and 9 bases from J, leaving 12 bases between. CDR3 length equals 13 residues. In DNA, the CDR3 is TGTGCCAGCAGTTTCCAGGATCGGGGGCCCCAGCATTTT. As protein: CASSFQDRGPQHF.

In this sample, this clone turned up once. The gene calls are TRBV12-5 and TRBJ2-1; 9 bases are shared with TRBD1. Trimming cost V 9 bases and J 4 bases; bases outside gene matches: 10. This CDR3 is built from 15 residues. Germline CDR1 and CDR2: LGHNT and FRNRAP. In DNA form, the CDR3 reads TGTGCTAGCGATACGGGACAGGGATCGTACAATGAGCAGTTCTTC. This gives the protein CASDTGQGSYNEQFF.

V gene TRBV14 combines with J gene TRBJ2-3; 11 bases line up with TRBD2. This CDR3 has 18 residues. Trimming cost V 1 base and J 2 bases; bases outside gene matches: 8. Looked up from germline, CDR1 is SGHDN and CDR2 is FVKESK. This CDR3 is CASSQVFLAGGLTDTQYF. CDR3 in DNA: TGTGCCAGCAGCCAAGTATTCCTAGCGGGAGGTCTCACAGATACGCAGTATTTT.

The rearrangement joins TRBV9 to TRBJ1-2, with D perhaps matching TRBD1 (6 bases). V was shortened by 0 bases and J by 0 bases, with 9 bases between the two germline ends. Germline CDR1 reads SGDLS; CDR2 reads YYNGEE. The CDR3 loop spans 15 amino acids. CDR3 sequence reads: CASSVAAGANYGYTF. The CDR3 DNA follows: TGTGCCAGCAGCGTAGCGGCAGGGGCTAACTATGGCTACACCTTC.

The chain uses TRBV7-9 and TRBJ1-4; D is possibly TRBD1 (5 bases). Germline CDR1 is SEHNR and CDR2 is FQNEAQ (reference sequence). Trimming shortened V by 5 bases and J by 11 bases, and 21 bases separated the two germline ends. The CDR3 loop spans 15 amino acids. CDR3 loop: CASSPDGGIGKKLFF. DNA of the CDR3: TGTGCCAGCAGCCCTGACGGGGGAATTGGGAAGAAACTGTTTTTT.

This CDR3 is CASSPPSREAFF. In DNA, the CDR3 is TGTGCCAGCAGCCCCCCCAGCAGGGAAGCTTTCTTT. The chain couples TRBV7-9 to TRBJ1-1; D unresolved. CDR3 length: 12 residues. In germline, CDR1 is SEHNR, CDR2 FQNEAQ (reference sequence). V was shortened by 5 bases and J by 8 bases, with 12 bases between the two germline ends.

This clone was observed once. This rearrangement joins TRBV7-2 to TRBJ2-5; 9 bases match TRBD1. The germline gives CDR1 SGHTA, CDR2 FQGNSA. After removal of 11 bases from V and 6 bases from J, the junction contained 7 bases not matched to a gene. This CDR3 is built from 12 residues. In DNA, the CDR3 is TGTGCCGTCACAGGGGGCGTAAAGACCCAGTACTTC. Its translation is CAVTGGVKTQYF.

The chain is built from TRBV9 and TRBJ2-1; a weak D match, TRBD2 (6 bases). V gave up 4 bases and J gave up 3 bases, with 8 bases separating them. The CDR3 spans 13 residues. CDR1 is SGDLS, CDR2 YYNGEE, per germline. The CDR3 here is CASSPGLYNEQFF. CDR3 bases: TGTGCCAGCAGCCCGGGACTCTACAATGAGCAGTTCTTC.

The chain couples TRBV10-3 to TRBJ1-2; TRBD1 matches 9 bases. Germline V gene data show CDR1 as ENHRY and CDR2 as SYGVKD. V trimming: 3 bases; J trimming: 5 bases; junction bases outside the gene matches: 19. The CDR3 loop spans 19 amino acids. CDR3 nucleotides: TGTGCCATCAGTGATCTATCTCGTGGACAGACAGGGGGGAAGTATGGCTACACCTTC. This encodes CAISDLSRGQTGGKYGYTF.

This chain joins TRBV3-1 (or the pseudogene TRBV3-2) and TRBJ1-1; D is undetermined. CDR1 LGHDT and CDR2 YNNKEL come from the germline V gene (reference sequence). The V end was cut by 1 base, the J end by 4 bases, with 7 bases between. This CDR3 is 13 amino acids long. CDR3 nucleotide sequence: TGTGCCAGCAGCCAAGGGCGGGCCACTGAAGCTTTCTTT. Its translation: CASSQGRATEAFF.

V and J are TRBV19 and TRBJ2-1; 7 bases fit TRBD2. The CDR3 totals 19 residues. With V trimmed by 6 bases and J by 0 bases, 17 bases remained unmatched. Germline V lookup: CDR1 LNHDA, CDR2 SQIVND (reference sequence). CDR3 sequence (DNA): TGTGCCAGTAGCAAGAACCAGCCATCTAGCGGCCCCTCCTACAATGAGCAGTTCTTC. Protein: CASSKNQPSSGPSYNEQFF.

The rearrangement uses TRBV7-9 and TRBJ1-2; 7 positions agree with TRBD1. Germline assignment: CDR1 SEHNR and CDR2 FQNEAQ (reference sequence). The junction had 11 bases not matched to a gene; V was cut back by 5 bases and J by 2 bases. There are 16 residues in the CDR3. CDR3 residues: CASSSPTLQGNYGYTF. Here the CDR3 DNA reads TGTGCCAGCAGCAGTCCAACTTTACAGGGGAACTATGGCTACACCTTC.

The chain joins TRBV10-1 to TRBJ2-2; 10 bases align to TRBD1. After removal of 5 bases from V and 3 bases from J, the junction contained 6 bases not matched to a gene. The V gene's germline CDR1 is WNHNN and CDR2 SYGVQD (reference sequence). The CDR3 sequence is 16 residues long. CDR3 bases: TGCGCCAGCAGTATTGACAGGGGGCGTTACACCGGGGAGCTGTTTTTT. This translates into CASSIDRGRYTGELFF.

J is TRBJ1-5 and V is TRBV5-6, with 9 bases fitting TRBD1. With V trimmed by 2 bases and J by 6 bases, 6 bases remained unmatched. The CDR3 totals 15 residues. CDR1 and CDR2 (germline): SGHDT, YYEEEE. The CDR3 reads CASSFGTGWGQPQHF. CDR3 sequence (DNA): TGTGCCAGCAGCTTCGGGACAGGGTGGGGTCAGCCCCAGCATTTT.

Written as DNA, the CDR3 is TGCGCCAGCAGCCCCCTGGACAGGGGAGGCTACGAGCAGTACTTC. As protein: CASSPLDRGGYEQYF. The chain recombines TRBV5-1 with TRBJ2-7, with 9 bases lining up with TRBD1. There are 15 residues in the CDR3. Germline lookup yields CDR1 SGHRS and CDR2 YFSETQ. V shed 4 bases and J 3 bases; nucleotides not matched to a gene: 8.

This chain uses TRBV29-1 with TRBJ2-3; TRBD2 matches at 8 bases. Germline loops: CDR1 SQVTM, CDR2 ANQGSEA. The CDR3 is made up of 14 amino acids. The ends lost 5 bases at V and 3 bases at J; junction bases unmatched: 7. The CDR3 reads CSVTSGSRTDTQYF. In nucleotides, the CDR3 is TGCAGCGTTACCAGCGGGAGTCGTACAGATACGCAGTATTTT.